This T cell receptor beta chain is drawn from a study of T cells in Graves' hyperthyroidism and ophthalmopathy. The V end lost 4 bases, the J end lost 5 bases, and 11 bases lay between the germline ends. Per the germline V gene, CDR1 is SGHAT and CDR2 is FQNNGV. CDR3 length: 13 residues. There are many counts of this clonotype. The CDR3 regions of TCR beta were amplified from RNA transcripts. The HTBI primer set served for first-round RT-PCR of the TCR CDR3. From the multiplex PCR reads, TCRdb called clonotypes with MiXCR, one entry per CDR3 protein. The sample carries about 350,000 distinct CDR3 sequences, about a sixth recorded once.

This TCR was sampled from a woman in her thirties with Graves' hyperthyroidism that later progressed to Graves' ophthalmopathy. V gene TRBV11-2 combines with J gene TRBJ1-1; no clear D gene. Sequencing was carried out using blood. The CDR3 DNA reads as TGTGCCAGCAGCTCAATGGGGAAAACTGAAGCTTTCTTT. Its translation: CASSSMGKTEAFF.